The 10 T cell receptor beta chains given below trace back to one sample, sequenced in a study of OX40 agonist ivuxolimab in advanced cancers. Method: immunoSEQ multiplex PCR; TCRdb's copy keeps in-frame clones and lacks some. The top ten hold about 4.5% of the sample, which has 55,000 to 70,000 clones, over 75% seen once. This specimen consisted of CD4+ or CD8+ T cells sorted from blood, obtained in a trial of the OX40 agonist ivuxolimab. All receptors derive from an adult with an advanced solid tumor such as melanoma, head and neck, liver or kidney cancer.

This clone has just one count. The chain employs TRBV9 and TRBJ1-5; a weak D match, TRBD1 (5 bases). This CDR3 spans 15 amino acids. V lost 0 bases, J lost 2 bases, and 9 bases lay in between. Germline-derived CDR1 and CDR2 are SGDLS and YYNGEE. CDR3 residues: CASSVEAGRNQPQHF. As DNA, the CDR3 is TGTGCCAGCAGCGTAGAGGCAGGGCGCAATCAGCCCCAGCATTTT.

Here the CDR3 DNA reads TGTGCCTGGAAGCCCCAATGGGCAGGCAATGAGCAGTTCTTC. The encoded protein is CAWKPQWAGNEQFF. The chain employs TRBV30 and TRBJ2-1; D is unresolved. The CDR3 loop spans 14 amino acids. Germline-derived CDR1 and CDR2 are GTSNPN and SVGIG (reference sequence). Trimming stripped 4 bases from V and 6 bases from J, with 16 bases between.

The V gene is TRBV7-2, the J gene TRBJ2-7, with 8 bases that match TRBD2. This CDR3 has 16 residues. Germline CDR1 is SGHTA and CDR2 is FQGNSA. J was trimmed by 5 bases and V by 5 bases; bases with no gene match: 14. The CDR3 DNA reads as TGTGCCAGCAGCCTGGCCACTAGCGGAGTAGTAAACGAGCAGTACTTC. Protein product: CASSLATSGVVNEQYF.

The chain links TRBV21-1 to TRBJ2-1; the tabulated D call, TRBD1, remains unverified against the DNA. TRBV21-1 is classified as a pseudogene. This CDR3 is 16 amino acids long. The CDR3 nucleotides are TGTGCCAGCAGCGATTATGAGGGGGTCTCCTACAATGAGCAGTTCTTC. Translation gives CASSDYEGVSYNEQFF.

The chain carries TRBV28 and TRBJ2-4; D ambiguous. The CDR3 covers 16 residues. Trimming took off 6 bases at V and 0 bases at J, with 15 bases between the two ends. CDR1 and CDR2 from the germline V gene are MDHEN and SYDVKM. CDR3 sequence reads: CASSPSAPGAKNIQYF. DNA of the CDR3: TGTGCCAGCAGCCCCTCGGCCCCAGGAGCCAAAAACATTCAGTACTTC.

The CDR3 DNA reads as TGTGCCAGCAGCGGGGGGCTCAATCAGCCCCAGCATTTT. Protein product: CASSGGLNQPQHF. The V call is TRBV5-6, the J call TRBJ1-5; D might be TRBD1 (6 bases). V was cut by 4 bases and J by 3 bases, with 8 bases left in between. Germline V gene lookup returns CDR1 SGHDT and CDR2 YYEEEE. The CDR3 covers 13 residues. The entire variable domain, with the rest obtained from reference TRBV5-6 and TRBJ1-5, is as follows: DAGVTQSPTHLIKTRGQQVTLRCSPKSGHDTVSWYQQALGQGPQFIFQYYEEEERQRGNFPDRFSGHQFPNYSSELNVNALLLGDSALYLCASSGGLNQPQHFGDGTRLSIL.

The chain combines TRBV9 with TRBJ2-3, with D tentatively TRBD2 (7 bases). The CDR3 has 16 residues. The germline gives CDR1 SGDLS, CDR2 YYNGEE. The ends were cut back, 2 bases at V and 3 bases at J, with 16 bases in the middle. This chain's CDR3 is CASSVGGGRRTDTQYF. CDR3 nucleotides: TGTGCCAGCAGCGTCGGGGGCGGGAGAAGGACAGATACGCAGTATTTT.

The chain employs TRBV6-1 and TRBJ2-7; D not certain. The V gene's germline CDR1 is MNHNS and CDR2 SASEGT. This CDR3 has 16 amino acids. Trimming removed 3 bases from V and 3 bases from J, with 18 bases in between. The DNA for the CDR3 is TGTGCCAGCAGTGATGGAATGGAATACTATCACTACGAGCAGTACTTC. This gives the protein CASSDGMEYYHYEQYF.

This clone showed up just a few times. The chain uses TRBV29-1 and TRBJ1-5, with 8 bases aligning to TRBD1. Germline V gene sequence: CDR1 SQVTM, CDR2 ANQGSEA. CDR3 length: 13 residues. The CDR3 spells CSKDRGWNQPQHF. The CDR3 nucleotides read TGCAGTAAAGACAGGGGATGGAATCAGCCCCAGCATTTT.

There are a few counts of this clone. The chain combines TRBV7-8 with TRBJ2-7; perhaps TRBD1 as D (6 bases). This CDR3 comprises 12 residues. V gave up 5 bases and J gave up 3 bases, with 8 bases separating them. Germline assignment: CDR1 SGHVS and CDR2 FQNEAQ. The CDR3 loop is CASSDRFYEQYF. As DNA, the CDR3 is TGTGCCAGCAGCGACAGGTTCTACGAGCAGTACTTC.